The text below deals with one T cell receptor (beta chain). What it binds is unknown. Being one base from a much bigger clone, this may be a read error. The sample originates from a study of T cells in Graves' hyperthyroidism and ophthalmopathy. Across the study: Peripheral blood was acquired at first diagnosis, ahead of any therapy whatsoever. Study-level results: Ophthalmopathy and stable hyperthyroidism were told apart by a 13 V-J model.

Each patient was aged 18 to 65 and had newly diagnosed hyperthyroidism of under 2 months' duration. 10 ml of fresh peripheral blood supplied the PBMCs. Template material for amplifying TCR beta CDR3 regions consisted of RNA transcripts. The HTBI primer set was used in a first-round RT-PCR of the TCR CDR3. TCRdb independently ran MiXCR on the multiplex PCR reads; one entry per CDR3 protein. The sample has some 600,000 distinct CDR3 sequences; around 13% are singletons. Germline CDR1 and CDR2: LGHDT and YNNKEL (reference sequence). The CDR3 has 13 residues. The V and J genes are TRBV3-1 and TRBJ1-6; D perhaps matches TRBD1 (5 bases). The receptor was derived from a woman in her twenties or thirties with Graves' hyperthyroidism that later progressed to Graves' ophthalmopathy. The sample taken for sequencing was blood. CDR3 DNA sequence: TGTGGCAGCAGCGGACATATAGGGTCACCCCTCCACTTT. This gives the protein CGSSGHIGSPLHF.